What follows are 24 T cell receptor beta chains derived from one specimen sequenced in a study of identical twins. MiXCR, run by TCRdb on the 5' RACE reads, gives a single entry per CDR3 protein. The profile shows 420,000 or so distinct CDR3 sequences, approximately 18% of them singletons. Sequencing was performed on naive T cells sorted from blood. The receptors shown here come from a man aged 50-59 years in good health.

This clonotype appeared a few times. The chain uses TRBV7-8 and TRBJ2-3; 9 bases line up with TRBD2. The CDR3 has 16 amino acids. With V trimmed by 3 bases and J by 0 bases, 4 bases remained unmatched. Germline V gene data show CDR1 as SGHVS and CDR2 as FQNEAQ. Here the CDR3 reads CASSFQTSGSTDTQYF. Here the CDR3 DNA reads TGTGCCAGCAGCTTTCAGACTAGCGGAAGCACAGATACGCAGTATTTT.

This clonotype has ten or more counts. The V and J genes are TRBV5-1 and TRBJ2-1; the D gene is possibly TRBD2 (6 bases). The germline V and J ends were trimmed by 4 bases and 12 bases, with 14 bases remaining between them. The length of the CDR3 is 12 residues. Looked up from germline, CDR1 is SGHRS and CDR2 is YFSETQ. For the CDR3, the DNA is TGCGCCAGCAGCCCTGGCGAGCGGGTGCAGTTCTTC. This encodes CASSPGERVQFF. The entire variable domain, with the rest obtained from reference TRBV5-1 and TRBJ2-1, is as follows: KAGVTQTPRYLIKTRGQQVTLSCSPISGHRSVSWYQQTPGQGLQFLFEYFSETQRNKGNFPGRFSGRQFSNSRSEMNVSTLELGDSALYLCASSPGERVQFFGPGTRLTVL.

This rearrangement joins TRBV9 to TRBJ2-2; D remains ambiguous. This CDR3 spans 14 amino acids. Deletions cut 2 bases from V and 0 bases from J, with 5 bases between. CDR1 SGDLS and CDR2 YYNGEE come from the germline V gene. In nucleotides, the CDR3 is TGTGCCAGCAGCGTGGACGCGAACACCGGGGAGCTGTTTTTT. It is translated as CASSVDANTGELFF.

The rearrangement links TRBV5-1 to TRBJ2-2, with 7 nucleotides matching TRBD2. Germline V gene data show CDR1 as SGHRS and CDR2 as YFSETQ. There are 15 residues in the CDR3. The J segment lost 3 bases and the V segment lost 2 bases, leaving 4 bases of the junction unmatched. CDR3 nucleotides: TGCGCCAGCAGCTTTCTAGCGGAATACACCGGGGAGCTGTTTTTT. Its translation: CASSFLAEYTGELFF.

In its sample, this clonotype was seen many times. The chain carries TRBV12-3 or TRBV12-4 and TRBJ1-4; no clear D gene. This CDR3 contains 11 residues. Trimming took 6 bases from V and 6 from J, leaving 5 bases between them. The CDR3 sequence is CASSYDEKLFF. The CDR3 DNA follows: TGTGCCAGCAGCTATGATGAAAAACTGTTTTTT.

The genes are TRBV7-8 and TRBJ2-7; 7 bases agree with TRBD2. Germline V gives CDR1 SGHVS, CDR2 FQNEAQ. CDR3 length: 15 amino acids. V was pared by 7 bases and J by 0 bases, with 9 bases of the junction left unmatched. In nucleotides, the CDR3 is TGTGCCAGCAACGGGGAGCGGGGATACTCCTACGAGCAGTACTTC. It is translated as CASNGERGYSYEQYF.

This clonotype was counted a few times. The CDR3 DNA reads TGTGCCAGCAGCGGTAGTGGAGACGGGTTCGAGCAGTACTTC. Translation gives CASSGSGDGFEQYF. The genes are TRBV9 and TRBJ2-7; D not resolved. The CDR3 consists of 14 residues. Germline assignment: CDR1 SGDLS and CDR2 YYNGEE. The V gene lost 3 bases and the J gene lost 6 bases, with 16 bases spanning the gap. Together with reference TRBV9 and TRBJ2-7, the CDR3 gives the full variable domain: DSGVTQTPKHLITATGQRVTLRCSPRSGDLSVYWYQQSLDQGLQFLIQYYNGEERAKGNILERFSAQQFPDLHSELNLSSLELGDSALYFCASSGSGDGFEQYFGPGTRLTVT.

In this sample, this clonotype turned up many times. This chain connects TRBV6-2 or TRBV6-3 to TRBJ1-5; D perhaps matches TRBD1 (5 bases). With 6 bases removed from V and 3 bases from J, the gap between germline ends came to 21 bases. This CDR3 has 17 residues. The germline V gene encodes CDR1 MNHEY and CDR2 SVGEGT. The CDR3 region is CASSHTGGGGANQPQHF. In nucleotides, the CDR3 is TGTGCCAGCAGCCACACCGGGGGTGGAGGGGCCAATCAGCCCCAGCATTTT.

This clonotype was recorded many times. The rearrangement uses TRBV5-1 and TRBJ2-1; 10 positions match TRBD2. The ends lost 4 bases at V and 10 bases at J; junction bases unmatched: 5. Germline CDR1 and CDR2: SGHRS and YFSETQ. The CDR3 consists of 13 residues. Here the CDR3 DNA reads TGCGCCAGCAGCCGCACTAGCGGGAACGAGCAGTTCTTC. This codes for CASSRTSGNEQFF.

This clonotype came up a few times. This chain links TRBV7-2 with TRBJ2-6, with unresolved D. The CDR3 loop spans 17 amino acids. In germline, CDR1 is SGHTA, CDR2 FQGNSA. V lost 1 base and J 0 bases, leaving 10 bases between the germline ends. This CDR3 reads CASSLVGSHSGANVLTF. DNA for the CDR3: TGTGCCAGCAGCTTAGTAGGGTCCCACTCTGGGGCCAACGTCCTGACTTTC.

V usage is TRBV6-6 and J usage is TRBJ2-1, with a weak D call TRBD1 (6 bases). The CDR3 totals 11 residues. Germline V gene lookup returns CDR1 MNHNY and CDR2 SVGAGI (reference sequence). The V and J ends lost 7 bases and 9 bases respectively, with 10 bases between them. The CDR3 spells CASNTGFEQFF. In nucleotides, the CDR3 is TGTGCCAGCAATACAGGGTTTGAGCAGTTCTTC.

For the CDR3, the DNA is TGTGCCAGCATTGACCTCGGTCTAGCGGGGGGTCAATACTCGGATACGCAGTATTTT. It translates to CASIDLGLAGGQYSDTQYF. The V and J genes are TRBV25-1 and TRBJ2-3; 11 bases are a match to TRBD2. Per germline, CDR1 MGHDK and CDR2 SYGVNS. The CDR3 spans 19 residues. V was clipped by 7 bases and J by 6 bases; unmatched bases: 21.

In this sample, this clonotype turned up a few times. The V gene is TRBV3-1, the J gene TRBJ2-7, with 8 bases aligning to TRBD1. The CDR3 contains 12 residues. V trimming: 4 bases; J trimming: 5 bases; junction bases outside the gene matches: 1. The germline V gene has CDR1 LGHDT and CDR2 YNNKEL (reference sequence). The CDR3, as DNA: TGTGCCAGCAGCCGGACAGGGAACGAGCAGTACTTC. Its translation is CASSRTGNEQYF.

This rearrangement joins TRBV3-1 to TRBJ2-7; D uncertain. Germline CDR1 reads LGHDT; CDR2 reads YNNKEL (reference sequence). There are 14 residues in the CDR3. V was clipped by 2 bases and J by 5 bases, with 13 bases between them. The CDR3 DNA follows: TGTGCCAGCAGCCAACATATGGAAACCCACGAGCAGTACTTC. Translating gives CASSQHMETHEQYF.

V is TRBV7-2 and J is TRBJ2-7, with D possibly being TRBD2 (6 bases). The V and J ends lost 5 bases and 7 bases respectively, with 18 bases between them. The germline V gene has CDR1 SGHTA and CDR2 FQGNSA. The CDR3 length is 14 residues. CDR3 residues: CASSLPTSPREQYF. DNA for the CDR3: TGTGCCAGCAGCCTCCCCACTAGCCCCAGGGAGCAGTACTTC. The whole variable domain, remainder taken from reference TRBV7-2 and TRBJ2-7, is GAGVSQSPSNKVTEKGKDVELRCDPISGHTALYWYRQSLGQGLEFLIYFQGNSAPDKSGLPSDRFSAERTGGSVSTLTIQRTQQEDSAVYLCASSLPTSPREQYFGPGTRLTVT.

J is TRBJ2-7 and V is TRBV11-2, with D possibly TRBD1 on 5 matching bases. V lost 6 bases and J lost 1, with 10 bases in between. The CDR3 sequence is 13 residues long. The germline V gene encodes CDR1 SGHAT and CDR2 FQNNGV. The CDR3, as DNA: TGTGCCAGCAGGGACAACCCTTCCTACGAGCAGTACTTC. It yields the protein CASRDNPSYEQYF.

The CDR3 loop reads CATSRRDISYNEQFF. CDR3 coding DNA: TGTGCCACCAGCCGTAGGGATATTTCCTACAATGAGCAGTTCTTC. This rearrangement joins TRBV15 to TRBJ2-1; D gene ambiguous. Deletions cut 5 bases from V and 1 base from J, with 12 bases between. CDR3 length: 15 residues. Looked up from germline, CDR1 is LNHNV and CDR2 is YYDKDF (reference sequence). The variable domain in full, with the rest retrieved from reference TRBV15 and TRBJ2-1, is DAMVIQNPRYQVTQFGKPVTLSCSQTLNHNVMYWYQQKSSQAPKLLFHYYDKDFNNEADTPDNFQSRRPNTSFCFLDIRSPGLGDTAMYLCATSRRDISYNEQFFGPGTRLTVL.

The CDR3: CASSQSQRTDTQYF. Here the CDR3 DNA reads TGTGCCAGCAGCCAAAGTCAAAGAACAGATACGCAGTATTTT. The gene calls are TRBV4-2 and TRBJ2-3, with no clear D. The V gene's germline CDR1 is LGHNA and CDR2 YNFKEQ. This CDR3 has 14 residues. V lost 2 bases to trimming and J lost 3 bases, with 9 bases between them.

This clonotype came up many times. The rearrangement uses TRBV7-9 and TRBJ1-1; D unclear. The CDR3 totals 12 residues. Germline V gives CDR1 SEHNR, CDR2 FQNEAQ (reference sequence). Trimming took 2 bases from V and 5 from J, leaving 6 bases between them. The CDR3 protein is CASSLLATEAFF. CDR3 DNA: TGTGCCAGCAGCTTATTAGCTACTGAAGCTTTCTTT.

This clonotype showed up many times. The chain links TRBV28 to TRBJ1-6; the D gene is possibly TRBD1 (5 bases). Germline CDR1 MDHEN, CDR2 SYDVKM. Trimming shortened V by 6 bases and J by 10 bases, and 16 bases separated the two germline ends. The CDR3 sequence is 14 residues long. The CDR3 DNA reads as TGTGCCAGCAGGGCCCAGGGTTACGGATCACCCCTCCACTTT. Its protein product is CASRAQGYGSPLHF.

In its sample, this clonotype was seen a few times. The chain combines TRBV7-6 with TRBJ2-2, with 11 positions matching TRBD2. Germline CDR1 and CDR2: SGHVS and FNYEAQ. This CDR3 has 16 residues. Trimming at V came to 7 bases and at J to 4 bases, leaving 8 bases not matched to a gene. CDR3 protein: CASTFTSGGITGELFF. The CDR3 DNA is TGTGCCAGCACCTTTACTAGCGGGGGAATCACCGGGGAGCTGTTTTTT.

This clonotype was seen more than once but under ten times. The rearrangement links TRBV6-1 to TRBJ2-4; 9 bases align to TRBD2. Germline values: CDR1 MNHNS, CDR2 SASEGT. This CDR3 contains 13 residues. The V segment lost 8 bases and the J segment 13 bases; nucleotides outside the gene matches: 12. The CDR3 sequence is CASGRGSGSPQYF. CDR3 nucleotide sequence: TGTGCCAGCGGACGGGGTAGCGGGAGCCCCCAGTACTTC.

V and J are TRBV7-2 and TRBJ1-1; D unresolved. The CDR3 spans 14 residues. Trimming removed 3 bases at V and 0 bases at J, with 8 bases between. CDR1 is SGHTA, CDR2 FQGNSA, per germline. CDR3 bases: TGTGCCAGCAGCTTGGAACACATGAACACTGAAGCTTTCTTT. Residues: CASSLEHMNTEAFF.

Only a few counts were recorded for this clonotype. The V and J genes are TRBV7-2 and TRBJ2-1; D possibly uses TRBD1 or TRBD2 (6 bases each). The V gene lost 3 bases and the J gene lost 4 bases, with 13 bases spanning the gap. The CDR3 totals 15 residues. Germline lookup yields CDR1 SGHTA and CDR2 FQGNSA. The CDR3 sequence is CASSLARGQYNEQFF. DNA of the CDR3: TGTGCCAGCAGCTTGGCTCGGGGGCAATACAATGAGCAGTTCTTC. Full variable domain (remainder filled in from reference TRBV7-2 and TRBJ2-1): GAGVSQSPSNKVTEKGKDVELRCDPISGHTALYWYRQSLGQGLEFLIYFQGNSAPDKSGLPSDRFSAERTGGSVSTLTIQRTQQEDSAVYLCASSLARGQYNEQFFGPGTRLTVL.